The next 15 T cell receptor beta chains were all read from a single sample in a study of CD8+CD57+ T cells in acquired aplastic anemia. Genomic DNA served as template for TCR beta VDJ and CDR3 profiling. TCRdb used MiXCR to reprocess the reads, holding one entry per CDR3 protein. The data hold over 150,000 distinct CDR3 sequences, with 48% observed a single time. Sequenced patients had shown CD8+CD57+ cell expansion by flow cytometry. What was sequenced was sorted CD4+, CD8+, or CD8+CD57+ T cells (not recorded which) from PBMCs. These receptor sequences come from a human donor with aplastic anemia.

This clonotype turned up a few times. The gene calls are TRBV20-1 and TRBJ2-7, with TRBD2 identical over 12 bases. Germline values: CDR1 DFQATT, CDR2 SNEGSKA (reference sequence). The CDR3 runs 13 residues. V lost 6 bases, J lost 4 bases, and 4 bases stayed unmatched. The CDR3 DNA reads TGCAGTGCCACGACTAGCGGGGGTTACGAGCAGTACTTC. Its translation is CSATTSGGYEQYF.

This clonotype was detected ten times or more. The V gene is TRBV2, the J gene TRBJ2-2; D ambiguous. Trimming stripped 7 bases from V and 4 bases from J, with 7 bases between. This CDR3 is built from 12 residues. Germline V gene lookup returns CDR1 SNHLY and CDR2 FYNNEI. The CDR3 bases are TGTGCCAGCACAGAGATCACCGGGGAGCTGTTTTTT. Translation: CASTEITGELFF.

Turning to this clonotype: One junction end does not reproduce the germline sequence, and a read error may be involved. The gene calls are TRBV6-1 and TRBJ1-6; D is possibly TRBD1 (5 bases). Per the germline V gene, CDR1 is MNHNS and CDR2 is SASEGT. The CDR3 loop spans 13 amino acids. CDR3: CASSRQGNAPLHF. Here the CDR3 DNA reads TGTGCCAGCAGTCGGCAGGGTAATGCACCCCTCCACTTT.

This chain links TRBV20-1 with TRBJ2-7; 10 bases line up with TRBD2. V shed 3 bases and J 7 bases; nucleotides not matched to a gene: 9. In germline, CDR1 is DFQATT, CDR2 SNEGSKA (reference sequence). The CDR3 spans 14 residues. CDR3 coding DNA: TGCAGTGCTAGGGGAGATAGCGGGGGGTATGAGCAGTACTTC. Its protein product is CSARGDSGGYEQYF.

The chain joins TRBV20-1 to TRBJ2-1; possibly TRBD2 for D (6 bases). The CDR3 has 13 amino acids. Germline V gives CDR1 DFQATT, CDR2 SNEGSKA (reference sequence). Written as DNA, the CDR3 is TGCAGGGTTAGGACGACAGCGGGCAATGAGCAGTTCTTC. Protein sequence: CRVRTTAGNEQFF.

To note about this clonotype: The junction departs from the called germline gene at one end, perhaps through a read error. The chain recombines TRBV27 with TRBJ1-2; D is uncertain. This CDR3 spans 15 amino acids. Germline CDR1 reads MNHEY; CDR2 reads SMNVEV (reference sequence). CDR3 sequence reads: CASSSAAMFNCGYTF. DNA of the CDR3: TGTGCCAGCAGTTCGGCGGCAATGTTTAACTGTGGCTACACCTTC.

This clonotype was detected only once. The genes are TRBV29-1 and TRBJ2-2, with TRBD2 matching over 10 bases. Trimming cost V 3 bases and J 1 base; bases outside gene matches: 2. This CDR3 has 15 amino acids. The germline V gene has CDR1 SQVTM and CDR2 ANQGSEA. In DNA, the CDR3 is TGCAGCGTTGAGGGGACTAGCGAGAACACCGGGGAGCTGTTTTTT. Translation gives CSVEGTSENTGELFF.

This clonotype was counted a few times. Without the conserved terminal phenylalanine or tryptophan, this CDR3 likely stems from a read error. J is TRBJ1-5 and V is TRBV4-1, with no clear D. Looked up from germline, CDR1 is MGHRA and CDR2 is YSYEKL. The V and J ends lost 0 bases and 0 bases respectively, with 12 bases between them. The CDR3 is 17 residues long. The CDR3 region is CASSQEVTAYSNQPQHL. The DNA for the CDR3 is TGCGCCAGCAGCCAAGAGGTAACAGCATATAGCAATCAGCCCCAGCATCTT.

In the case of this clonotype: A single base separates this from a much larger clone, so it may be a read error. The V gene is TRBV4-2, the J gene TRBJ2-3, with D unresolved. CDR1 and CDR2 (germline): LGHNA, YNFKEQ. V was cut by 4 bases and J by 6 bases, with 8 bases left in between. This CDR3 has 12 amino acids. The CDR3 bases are TGTGCCAGCAGCCCCAAAGGGGATACGCAGTATTTT. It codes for CASSPKGDTQYF.

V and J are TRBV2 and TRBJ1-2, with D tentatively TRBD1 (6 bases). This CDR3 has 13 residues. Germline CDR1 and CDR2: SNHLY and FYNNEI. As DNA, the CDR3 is TGTGCTCACACTAGAGGGGGAGAGTATGGCTACACCTTC. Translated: CAHTRGGEYGYTF.

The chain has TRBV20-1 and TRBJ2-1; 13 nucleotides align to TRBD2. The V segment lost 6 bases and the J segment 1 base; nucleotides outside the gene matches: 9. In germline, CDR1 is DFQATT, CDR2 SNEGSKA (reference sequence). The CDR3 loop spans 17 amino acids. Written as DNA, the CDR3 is TGCAGTGCCCGACTAGCGGGAGGACCGGGTTCCTACAATGAGCAGTTCTTC. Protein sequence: CSARLAGGPGSYNEQFF.

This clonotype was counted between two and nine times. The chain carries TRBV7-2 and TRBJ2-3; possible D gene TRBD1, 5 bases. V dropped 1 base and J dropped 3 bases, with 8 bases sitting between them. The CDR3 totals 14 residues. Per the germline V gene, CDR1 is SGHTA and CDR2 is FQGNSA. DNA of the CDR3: TGTGCCAGCAGCTTAGGATCAGGGACAGATACGCAGTATTTT. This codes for CASSLGSGTDTQYF.

In DNA, the CDR3 is TGTGCCACCAGCAGAGATGCTGAGACGGTCTCCTACGAGCAGTACTTC. It specifies CATSRDAETVSYEQYF. The chain carries TRBV15 and TRBJ2-7; no definite D call. The V end lost 0 bases, the J end lost 0 bases, and 12 bases lay between the germline ends. CDR1 and CDR2 from the germline V gene are LNHNV and YYDKDF (reference sequence). This CDR3 has 16 amino acids.

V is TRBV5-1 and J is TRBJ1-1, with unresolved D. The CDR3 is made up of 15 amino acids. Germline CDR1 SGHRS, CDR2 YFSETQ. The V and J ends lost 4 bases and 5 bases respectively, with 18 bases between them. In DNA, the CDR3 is TGCGCCAGCAGCCGAACGTGGGGTGAGGGTACTGAAGCTTTCTTT. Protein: CASSRTWGEGTEAFF.

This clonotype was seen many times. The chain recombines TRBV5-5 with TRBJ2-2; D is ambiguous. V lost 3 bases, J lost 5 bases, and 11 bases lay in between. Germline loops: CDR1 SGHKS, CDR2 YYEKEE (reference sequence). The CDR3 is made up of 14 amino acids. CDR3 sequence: CASSSQVLTGELFF. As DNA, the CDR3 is TGTGCCAGCAGCTCACAAGTCCTGACCGGGGAGCTGTTTTTT.